A single sample is the source of the 5 T cell receptor beta chains below, sequenced in a study of T cell repertoires and HLA-DP antigens. Profiling relied on immunoSEQ multiplex PCR, and the TCRdb table lists in-frame clones only, not all of them. The sample has 85,000 to 90,000 clones; around 86% are singletons. No antigen has been identified for these receptors. Sequencing input: CD4+ T cells from PBMCs. These receptor sequences come from a man over 45 in good health and CMV-seronegative.

The chain recombines TRBV19 with TRBJ2-7; tentatively, D is TRBD1 or TRBD2 (7 bases each). Trimming took 6 bases from V and 4 from J, leaving 22 bases between them. CDR3 length: 16 residues. Germline V gene lookup returns CDR1 LNHDA and CDR2 SQIVND (reference sequence). CDR3 loop: CASSDPRGGGVYEQYF. CDR3 in DNA: TGTGCCAGTAGCGACCCCAGGGGGGGAGGTGTTTACGAGCAGTACTTC. The full variable domain, rest sourced from reference TRBV19 and TRBJ2-7, is DGGITQSPKYLFRKEGQNVTLSCEQNLNHDAMYWYRQDPGQGLRLIYYSQIVNDFQKGDIAEGYSVSREKKESFPLTVTSAQKNPTAFYLCASSDPRGGGVYEQYFGPGTRLTVT.

V is TRBV14 and J is TRBJ1-5; 7 bases align to TRBD1. The CDR3 totals 23 residues. Germline V gene sequence: CDR1 SGHDN, CDR2 FVKESK. V was pared by 0 bases and J by 0 bases, with 23 bases of the junction left unmatched. This CDR3 is CASSQEPDRPRDSYVYSNQPQHF. The CDR3 DNA reads as TGTGCCAGCAGCCAAGAACCGGATAGACCCCGGGACAGTTACGTTTATAGCAATCAGCCCCAGCATTTT.

This rearrangement joins TRBV7-2 to TRBJ2-1; 7 positions match TRBD2. The CDR3 runs 15 residues. The germline V gene has CDR1 SGHTA and CDR2 FQGNSA. Germline trimming cut 5 bases from V and 2 bases from J; bases unmatched to any gene: 6. The CDR3: CASSVRSGTYNEQFF. For the CDR3, the DNA is TGTGCCAGCAGCGTCCGCAGCGGGACCTACAATGAGCAGTTCTTC.

This chain connects TRBV5-5 to TRBJ2-1; TRBD2 matches 7 bases. There are 15 residues in the CDR3. The V and J ends lost 0 bases and 5 bases, in that order; junction bases with no gene match: 5. Germline-derived CDR1 and CDR2 are SGHKS and YYEKEE (reference sequence). CDR3 region: CASSLVAGTNNEQFF. The CDR3 DNA reads as TGTGCCAGCAGCTTGGTTGCGGGGACTAACAATGAGCAGTTCTTC.

This rearrangement joins TRBV6-5 to TRBJ2-7; D remains unclear. V lost 6 bases to trimming and J lost 2 bases, with 14 bases between them. The germline CDR1 and CDR2 sequences are MNHEY and SVGAGI. This CDR3 comprises 14 residues. CDR3 coding DNA: TGTGCCAGCAGGGACCCTCGGCCCACCTACGAGCAGTACTTC. The encoded protein is CASRDPRPTYEQYF.